This T cell receptor (beta chain) was identified in a study of graft-versus-host responses after intestinal transplantation. Study-level information: For around 3 years after anti-thymocyte globulin induction, all recipients took tacrolimus and steroids.

Trimming at V came to 4 bases and at J to 1 base, leaving 4 bases not matched to a gene. Germline V gene data show CDR1 as SGHNT and CDR2 as YYREEE (reference sequence). The CDR3 loop spans 16 amino acids. Clones were sequenced by immunoSEQ multiplex PCR, and TCRdb holds only the in-frame ones, with some missing. The sample includes some 90,000 clones, around 84% of them seen just once. Study conclusions and caveats: The recipient marrow held GvH clones, and some of them showed up first in ileum or blood. Patients who carried graft-donor T cell macrochimerism also had high graft-versus-host to host-versus-graft clonal ratios in their allografts.

On this clone: The antigen is unknown.

The material was unstimulated CD4+ T cells sorted from spleen or lymph node cells, obtained before intestinal transplant. This sequence was found in a human donor who received an intestinal transplant. The chain couples TRBV5-4 to TRBJ2-2; TRBD2 aligns across 10 bases. The CDR3 DNA is TGTGCCAGCAGCCCCGGACTAGCGGAGAACACCGGGGAGCTGTTTTTT. It translates to CASSPGLAENTGELFF.